Here is one TCR beta chain with its context. Antigen: not known. Sequenced by immunoSEQ multiplex PCR; TCRdb stores in-frame clones only, minus some. Here the sample spans about 42,000 clones, around 83% being singletons. From germline, CDR1 is SGHDT and CDR2 YYEEEE. Trimming shortened V by 1 base and J by 3 bases, and 7 bases separated the two germline ends. The CDR3 is 13 residues long. This sample is drawn from a study of lymphopenia after photon versus proton radiotherapy. Study-level findings and limits: Proton therapy kept repertoires fairly stable, unlike photons, which gained effector/memory cells. Oligoclonal CD8+ Temra expansion after nadir drove photon patients' diversity drop. Larger post-nadir TCR diversity loss correlated inversely with survival in deceased patients.

Sample: peripheral blood, taken from a patient treated with proton-based radiotherapy. The gene calls are TRBV5-6 and TRBJ2-5; the D is unclear. This sequence originates from a woman in her 70s with pancreatic cancer. The CDR3 is CASSLSSEETQYF. The CDR3 DNA reads TGTGCCAGCAGCTTGTCGTCAGAAGAGACCCAGTACTTC.